The TCR beta chain described here comes from a study of T cell repertoires in cytomegalovirus infection. Study background: Well-studied HLA-B-restricted CMV epitopes were used in the study alongside recently identified HLA-C-restricted ones. The public TCR beta signatures pointed to both CMV infection and matching HLA type.

V lost 0 bases to trimming and J lost 1 base, with 16 bases between them. The CDR3 has 18 amino acids. The germline CDR1 and CDR2 sequences are MNHNS and SASEGT. This clonotype occurred a few times. The antigen is not known. Study outcomes and limitations: Dominating the ex vivo response were TCR beta clonotypes that were CMV-specific and HLA-C-restricted.

From the reads, TCRdb called clonotypes with MiXCR, one entry per CDR3 protein. The data show roughly 570,000 distinct CDR3 sequences, over 35% seen once. The rearrangement joins TRBV6-1 to TRBJ2-4; D possibly corresponds to TRBD2 (6 bases). The sequencing here drew on cultured PBMCs, taken from culture after CMV antigen stimulation. The clonotype originates from a human donor in good health (CMV status not recorded). Some clones in this sample may be carry-over from other donors' samples. CDR3 coding DNA: TGTGCCAGCAGTGAAGCGCTTCGAGGAGGGTATGCCAAAAACATTCAGTACTTC. Translating gives CASSEALRGGYAKNIQYF.